This T cell receptor (beta chain) was recovered during a study of identifying expanded T cells in peripheral blood. Whole-study findings and limits: Over approximately two and four weeks, about 16.4 and 19 clones changed, versus roughly 1.1 between replicates. Across healthy donors, higher total template counts meant significantly greater approximately two-week count variance.

A word on this clone: What it recognizes is unknown.

The data were produced by immunoSEQ multiplex PCR, yet TCRdb's version contains in-frame clones alone and is incomplete. Among roughly 96,000 clones, nearly 90% were seen once, and the ten largest hold less than 6%. The V and J ends lost 3 bases and 6 bases respectively, with 7 bases between them. Germline CDR1 reads SGDLS; CDR2 reads YYNGEE. The CDR3 has 12 residues. During the collection period, no donor immune events like infections were recorded. This TCR came from a person between 18 and 75 years old in good health. This rearrangement joins TRBV9 to TRBJ2-1, with unresolved D. Source material: blood. This CDR3 reads CASSEWGNEQFF. CDR3 nucleotides: TGTGCCAGCAGCGAGTGGGGCAATGAGCAGTTCTTC.